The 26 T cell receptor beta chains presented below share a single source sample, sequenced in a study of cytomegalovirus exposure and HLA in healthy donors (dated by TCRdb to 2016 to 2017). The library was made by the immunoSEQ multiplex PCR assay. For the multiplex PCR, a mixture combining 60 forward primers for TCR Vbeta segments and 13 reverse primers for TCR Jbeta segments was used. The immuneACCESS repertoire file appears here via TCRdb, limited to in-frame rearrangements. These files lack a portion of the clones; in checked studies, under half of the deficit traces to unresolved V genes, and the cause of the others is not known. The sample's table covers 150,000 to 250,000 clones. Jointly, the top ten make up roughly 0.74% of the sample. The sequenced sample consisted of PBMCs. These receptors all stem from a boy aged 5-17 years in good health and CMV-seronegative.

The CDR3 region is CASTIGGTDTEAFF. The CDR3 DNA sequence: TGTGCCAGTACTATCGGGGGGACGGACACTGAAGCTTTCTTT. The chain has TRBV19 and TRBJ1-1; D perhaps matches TRBD1 (5 bases). The CDR3 totals 14 residues. The V end lost 7 bases, the J end lost 3 bases, and 15 bases lay between the germline ends. The germline CDR1 and CDR2 sequences are LNHDA and SQIVND (reference sequence).

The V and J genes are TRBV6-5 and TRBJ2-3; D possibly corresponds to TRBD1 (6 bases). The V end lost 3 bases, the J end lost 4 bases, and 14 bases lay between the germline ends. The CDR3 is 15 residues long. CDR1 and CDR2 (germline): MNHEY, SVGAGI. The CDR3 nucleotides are TGTGCCAGCAGTTATTATTGGGGGCTCGCAGATACGCAGTATTTT. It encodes CASSYYWGLADTQYF.

The CDR3 loop reads CASSKARDGFYGYTF. The CDR3 coding sequence is TGTGCCAGTAGTAAGGCGAGGGATGGATTCTATGGCTACACCTTC. The chain joins TRBV19 to TRBJ1-2, with D hard to call. Germline values: CDR1 LNHDA, CDR2 SQIVND (reference sequence). The CDR3 runs to 15 residues. V was trimmed by 4 bases and J by 4 bases, leaving 16 bases between them.

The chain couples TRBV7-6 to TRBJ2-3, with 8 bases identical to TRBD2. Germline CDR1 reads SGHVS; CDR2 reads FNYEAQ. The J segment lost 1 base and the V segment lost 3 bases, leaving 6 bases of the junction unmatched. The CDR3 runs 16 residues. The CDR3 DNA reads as TGTGCCAGCAGCTTCCGGGCGGGGGGCCGCACAGATACGCAGTATTTT. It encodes CASSFRAGGRTDTQYF.

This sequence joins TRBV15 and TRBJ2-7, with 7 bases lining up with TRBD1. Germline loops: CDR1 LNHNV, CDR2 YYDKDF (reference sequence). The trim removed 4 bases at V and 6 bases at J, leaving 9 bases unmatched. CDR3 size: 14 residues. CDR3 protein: CATSIDRARREQYF. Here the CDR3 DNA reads TGTGCCACCAGCATTGACAGGGCGCGTCGCGAGCAGTACTTC.

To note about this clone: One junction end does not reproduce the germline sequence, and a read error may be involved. CDR3: CASSLADNEQFF. As DNA, the CDR3 is TGTGCTAGCAGCTTAGCCGACAATGAGCAGTTCTTC. The chain uses TRBV7-7 and TRBJ2-1; D gene ambiguous. The CDR3 is made up of 12 amino acids. Germline V gives CDR1 SSHAT, CDR2 FNYEAQ (reference sequence).

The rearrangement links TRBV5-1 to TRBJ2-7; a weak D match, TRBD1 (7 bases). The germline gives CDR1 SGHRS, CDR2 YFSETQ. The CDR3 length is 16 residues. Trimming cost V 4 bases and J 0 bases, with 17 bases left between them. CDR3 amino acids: CASSGGTDNPSYEQYF. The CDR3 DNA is TGCGCCAGCAGCGGGGGGACAGACAATCCCTCCTACGAGCAGTACTTC.

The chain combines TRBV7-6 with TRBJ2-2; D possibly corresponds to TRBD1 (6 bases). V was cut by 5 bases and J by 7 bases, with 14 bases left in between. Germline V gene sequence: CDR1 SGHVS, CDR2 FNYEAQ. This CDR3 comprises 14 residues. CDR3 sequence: CASSVQGWVGELFF. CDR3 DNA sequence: TGTGCCAGCAGCGTACAGGGTTGGGTCGGGGAGCTGTTTTTT.

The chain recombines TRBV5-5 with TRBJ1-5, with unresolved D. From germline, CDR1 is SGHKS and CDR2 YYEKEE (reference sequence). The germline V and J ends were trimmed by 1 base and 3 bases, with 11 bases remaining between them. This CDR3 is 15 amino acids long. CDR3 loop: CASSLMWGVNQPQHF. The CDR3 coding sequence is TGTGCCAGCAGCTTGATGTGGGGAGTCAATCAGCCCCAGCATTTT.

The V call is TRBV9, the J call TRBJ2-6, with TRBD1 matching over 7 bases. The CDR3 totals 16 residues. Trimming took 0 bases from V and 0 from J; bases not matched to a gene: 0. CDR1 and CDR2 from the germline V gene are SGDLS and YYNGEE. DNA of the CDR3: TGTGCCAGCAGCGTAGCAGGGGGCTCTGGGGCCAACGTCCTGACTTTC. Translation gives CASSVAGGSGANVLTF.

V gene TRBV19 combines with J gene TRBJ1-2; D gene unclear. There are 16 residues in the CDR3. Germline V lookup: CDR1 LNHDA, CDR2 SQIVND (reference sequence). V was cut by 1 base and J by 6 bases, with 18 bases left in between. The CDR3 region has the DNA TGTGCCAGTAGTATAGGGGCACAGACCGCAGCTAATGGCTACACCTTC. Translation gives CASSIGAQTAANGYTF. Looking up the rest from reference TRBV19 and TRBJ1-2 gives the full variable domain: DGGITQSPKYLFRKEGQNVTLSCEQNLNHDAMYWYRQDPGQGLRLIYYSQIVNDFQKGDIAEGYSVSREKKESFPLTVTSAQKNPTAFYLCASSIGAQTAANGYTFGSGTRLTVV.

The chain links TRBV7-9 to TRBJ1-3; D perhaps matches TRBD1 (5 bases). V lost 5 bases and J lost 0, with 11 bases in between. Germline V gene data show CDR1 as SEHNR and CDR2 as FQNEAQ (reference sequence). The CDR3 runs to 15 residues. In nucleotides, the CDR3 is TGTGCCAGCAGCGATCACCAGGGCTCTGGAAACACCATATATTTT. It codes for CASSDHQGSGNTIYF. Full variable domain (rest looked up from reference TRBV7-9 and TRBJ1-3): DTGVSQNPRHKITKRGQNVTFRCDPISEHNRLYWYRQTLGQGPEFLTYFQNEAQLEKSRLLSDRFSAERPKGSFSTLEIQRTEQGDSAMYLCASSDHQGSGNTIYFGEGSWLTVV.

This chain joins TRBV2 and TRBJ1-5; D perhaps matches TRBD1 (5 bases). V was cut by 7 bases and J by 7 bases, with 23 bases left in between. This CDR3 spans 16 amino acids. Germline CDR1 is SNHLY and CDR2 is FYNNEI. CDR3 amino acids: CASTPVIRGLGQPQHF. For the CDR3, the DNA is TGTGCCAGCACCCCTGTGATAAGGGGACTGGGACAGCCCCAGCATTTT.

The CDR3 nucleotides are TGTGCCAGCAGCTTCATAGCGGGGGGCCTCACCTACGAGCAGTACTTC. Its protein product is CASSFIAGGLTYEQYF. The chain combines TRBV7-2 with TRBJ2-5, with TRBD2 matching over 10 bases. The DNA end is more similar to TRBJ2-7, so the J call may be wrong. Germline V gene data show CDR1 as SGHTA and CDR2 as FQGNSA. This CDR3 comprises 16 residues.

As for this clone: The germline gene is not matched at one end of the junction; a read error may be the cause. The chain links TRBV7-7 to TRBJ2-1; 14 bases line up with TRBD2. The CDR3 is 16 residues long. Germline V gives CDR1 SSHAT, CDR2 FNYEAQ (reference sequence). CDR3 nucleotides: TGTGCTAGCAGCGCCACGACTAGCGGGGGGGCGGGTGAGCAGTTCTTC. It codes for CASSATTSGGAGEQFF.

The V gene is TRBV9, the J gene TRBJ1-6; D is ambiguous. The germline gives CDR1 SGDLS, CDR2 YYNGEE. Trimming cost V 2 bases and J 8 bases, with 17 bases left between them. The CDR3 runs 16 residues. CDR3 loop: CASSVKGDATDSPLHF. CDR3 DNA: TGTGCCAGCAGCGTTAAAGGAGACGCCACCGATTCACCCCTCCACTTT.

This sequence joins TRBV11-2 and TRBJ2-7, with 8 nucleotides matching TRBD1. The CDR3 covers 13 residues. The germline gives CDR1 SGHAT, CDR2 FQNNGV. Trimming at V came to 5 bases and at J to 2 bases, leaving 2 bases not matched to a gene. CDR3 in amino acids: CASSLDRAYEQYF. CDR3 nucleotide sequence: TGTGCCAGCAGCCTGGACAGGGCCTACGAGCAGTACTTC.

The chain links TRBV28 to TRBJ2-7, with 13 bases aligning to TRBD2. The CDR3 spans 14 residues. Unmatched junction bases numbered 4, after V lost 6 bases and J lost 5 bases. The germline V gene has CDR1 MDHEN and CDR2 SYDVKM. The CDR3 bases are TGTGCCAGCAGCCCCGGACTAGCGGGGGACGAGCAGTACTTC. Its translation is CASSPGLAGDEQYF.

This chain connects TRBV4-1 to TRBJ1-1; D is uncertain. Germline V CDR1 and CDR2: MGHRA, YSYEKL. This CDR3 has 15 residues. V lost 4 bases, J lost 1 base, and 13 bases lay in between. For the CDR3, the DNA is TGCGCCAGCAGCCTACCGACACGGCCGAACACTGAAGCTTTCTTT. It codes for CASSLPTRPNTEAFF.

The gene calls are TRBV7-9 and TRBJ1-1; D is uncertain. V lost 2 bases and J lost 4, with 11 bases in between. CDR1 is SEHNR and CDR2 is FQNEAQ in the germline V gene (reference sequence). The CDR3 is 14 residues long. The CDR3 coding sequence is TGTGCCAGCAGCTTACAAACAGAGGGCACTGAAGCTTTCTTT. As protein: CASSLQTEGTEAFF.

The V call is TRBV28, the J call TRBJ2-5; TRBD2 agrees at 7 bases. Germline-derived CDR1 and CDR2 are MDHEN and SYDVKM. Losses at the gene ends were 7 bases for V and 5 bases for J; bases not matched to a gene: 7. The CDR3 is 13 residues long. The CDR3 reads CASITLGGETQYF. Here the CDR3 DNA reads TGTGCCAGCATCACACTCGGGGGGGAGACCCAGTACTTC. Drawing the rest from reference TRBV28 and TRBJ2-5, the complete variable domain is DVKVTQSSRYLVKRTGEKVFLECVQDMDHENMFWYRQDPGLGLRLIYFSYDVKMKEKGDIPEGYSVSREKKERFSLILESASTNQTSMYLCASITLGGETQYFGPGTRLLVL.

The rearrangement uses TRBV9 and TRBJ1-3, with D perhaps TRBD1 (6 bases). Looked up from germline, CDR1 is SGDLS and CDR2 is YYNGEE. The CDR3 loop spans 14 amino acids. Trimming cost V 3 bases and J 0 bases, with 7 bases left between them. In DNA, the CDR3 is TGTGCCAGCAGCGCAGGGGTCTCTGGAAACACCATATATTTT. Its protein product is CASSAGVSGNTIYF.

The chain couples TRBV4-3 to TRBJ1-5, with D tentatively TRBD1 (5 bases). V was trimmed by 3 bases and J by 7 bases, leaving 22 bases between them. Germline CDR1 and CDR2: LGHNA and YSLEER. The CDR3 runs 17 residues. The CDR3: CASSHLKAGPRGQPQHF. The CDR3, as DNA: TGCGCCAGCAGCCATCTGAAAGCCGGGCCGCGGGGCCAGCCCCAGCATTTT.

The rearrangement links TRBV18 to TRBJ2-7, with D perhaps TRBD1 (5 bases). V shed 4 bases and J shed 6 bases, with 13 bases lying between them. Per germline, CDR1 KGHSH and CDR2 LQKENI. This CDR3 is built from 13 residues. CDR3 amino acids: CASSRGRTGEQYF. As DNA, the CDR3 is TGTGCCAGCTCACGGGGCCGAACCGGCGAGCAGTACTTC. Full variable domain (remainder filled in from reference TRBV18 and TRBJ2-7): NAGVMQNPRHLVRRRGQEARLRCSPMKGHSHVYWYRQLPEEGLKFMVYLQKENIIDESGMPKERFSAEFPKEGPSILRIQQVVRGDSAAYFCASSRGRTGEQYFGPGTRLTVT.

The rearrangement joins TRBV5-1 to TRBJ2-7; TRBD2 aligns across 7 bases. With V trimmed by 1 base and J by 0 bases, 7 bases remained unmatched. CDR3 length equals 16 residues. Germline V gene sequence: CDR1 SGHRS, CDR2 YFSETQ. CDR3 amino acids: CASSLNAGEVSYEQYF. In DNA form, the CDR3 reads TGCGCCAGCAGCTTGAACGCGGGGGAGGTCTCCTACGAGCAGTACTTC.

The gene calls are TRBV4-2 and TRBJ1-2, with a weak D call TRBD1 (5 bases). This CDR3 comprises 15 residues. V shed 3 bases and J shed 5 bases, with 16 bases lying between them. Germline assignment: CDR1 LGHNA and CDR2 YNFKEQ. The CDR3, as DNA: TGTGCCAGCAGCCAGCTAGGAACAGGCTCGTATGGCTACACCTTC. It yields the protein CASSQLGTGSYGYTF.